Sequencing of this T cell receptor (beta chain) was carried out in a study of blood T cell repertoires in COVID-19. Looking at the study overall: T cells, B-cell-depleted T cells, or PBMCs supplied cDNA or gDNA.

The assay was immunoSEQ multiplex PCR, and TCRdb's table has in-frame clones only and misses some. In the table there are roughly 250,000 clones, 65% to 85% of which are singletons. The CDR3 is 16 amino acids. J lost 3 bases, V lost 7 bases, and 10 bases had no gene match. The germline CDR1 and CDR2 sequences are SNHLY and FYNNEI. The genes are TRBV2 and TRBJ1-2; TRBD1 matches at 11 bases. Material: peripheral blood. The origin of this receptor is a man aged 50-60 years with active or convalescent COVID-19. The CDR3 DNA reads as TGTGCCAGCACCAACCGGCGGGACAGGGGGGACTATGGCTACACCTTC. Translating gives CASTNRRDRGDYGYTF.